The 20 T cell receptor beta chains below all came from one sample that was sequenced in a study of T cells in Graves' hyperthyroidism and ophthalmopathy (dated by TCRdb to between 2017 and 2020). The library was generated by multiplex PCR. Instrument used: Illumina HiSeq 2000. The TCR beta CDR3 regions were amplified from the RNA transcripts. A first-round RT-PCR of the TCR CDR3 used the HTBI primer set with the Qiagen OneStep RT-PCR kit. The public reads were reanalyzed by TCRdb: fastp trimming at Q25, MiXCR alignment, in-frame beta chains only. Duplicate CDR3 protein sequences are folded into a single record with the most common DNA and genes. Within this sample are about 620,000 distinct CDR3 sequences, with 15% to 20% of them counted one time only. The top ten clones comprise 3% to 4.5% of the sample. What was sequenced was blood. The origin of the receptors is a woman aged 25 to 39 with Graves' hyperthyroidism.

This clonotype occurred many times. V is TRBV11-2 and J is TRBJ2-7, with D possibly being TRBD2 (6 bases). There are 13 residues in the CDR3. Trimming took 5 bases from V and 4 from J, leaving 12 bases between them. CDR1 SGHAT and CDR2 FQNNGV come from the germline V gene. CDR3 protein: CASSPWGTYEQYF. The DNA for the CDR3 is TGTGCCAGCAGCCCTTGGGGGACTTACGAGCAGTACTTC.

Remarks on this clonotype: This may arise from a read error, as a much more abundant clone is one base away. The J gene is TRBJ1-2, the V gene TRBV28; TRBD1 might be the D (6 bases). The CDR3 length is 13 residues. CDR1 is MDHEN, CDR2 SYDVKM, per germline. The CDR3 DNA reads as TGTGCCAGCAGTATCGACAGGAACTATGGCCACACCTTC. As protein: CASSIDRNYGHTF.

In its sample, this clonotype was seen many times. The chain employs TRBV20-1 and TRBJ1-1, with unresolved D. The CDR3 totals 14 residues. Trimming took off 0 bases at V and 0 bases at J, with 8 bases between the two ends. CDR1 is DFQATT, CDR2 SNEGSKA, per germline (reference sequence). The DNA of the CDR3 is TGCAGTGCTAGAGATAGGACGGTGAACACTGAAGCTTTCTTT. Residues: CSARDRTVNTEAFF.

This clonotype was detected a few times. A read error may explain this, as a much larger clone is one base away. The conserved final phenylalanine or tryptophan is absent from the CDR3, which likely points to a read error. The chain has TRBV3-1 and TRBJ1-1; D not certain. The CDR3 sequence is 13 residues long. Trimming removed 1 base from V and 0 bases from J, with 3 bases in between. Germline CDR1 LGHDT, CDR2 YNNKEL (reference sequence). CDR3 DNA: TGTGCCAGCAGCCAAGCGTTGAACACTGAAGCTTTCCTT. It translates to CASSQALNTEAFL.

The rearrangement uses TRBV7-2 and TRBJ1-2, with D possibly being TRBD1 (5 bases). Trimming removed 2 bases from V and 7 bases from J, with 8 bases in between. This CDR3 is built from 12 residues. Germline V gives CDR1 SGHTA, CDR2 FQGNSA. CDR3 DNA: TGTGCCAGCAGCTTACAGGGTGGTGGCTACACCTTC. Protein: CASSLQGGGYTF.

This clonotype showed up many times. The chain carries TRBV14 and TRBJ2-3; the D gene could be TRBD1 or TRBD2 (5 bases each). CDR1 SGHDN and CDR2 FVKESK come from the germline V gene. The CDR3 has 16 residues. Trimming stripped 0 bases from V and 3 bases from J, with 13 bases between. The CDR3 DNA reads as TGTGCCAGCAGCCAAGACCGGGACCACTCTACAGATACGCAGTATTTT. Its protein is CASSQDRDHSTDTQYF. Complete variable domain (other parts from reference TRBV14 and TRBJ2-3): EAGVTQFPSHSVIEKGQTVTLRCDPISGHDNLYWYRRVMGKEIKFLLHFVKESKQDESGMPNNRFLAERTGGTYSTLKVQPAELEDSGVYFCASSQDRDHSTDTQYFGPGTRLTVL.

This clonotype was counted a few times. The J gene is TRBJ2-3, the V gene TRBV5-6; D ambiguous. Trimming took off 1 base at V and 2 bases at J, with 8 bases between the two ends. Germline CDR1 reads SGHDT; CDR2 reads YYEEEE. The CDR3 is 14 amino acids. In DNA, the CDR3 is TGTGCCAGCAGCTTGACTCAGATCACAGATACGCAGTATTTT. Translated: CASSLTQITDTQYF.

This clonotype appeared many times. This chain uses TRBV20-1 with TRBJ2-7; D is unclear. Germline CDR1 reads DFQATT; CDR2 reads SNEGSKA (reference sequence). With 6 bases removed from V and 7 bases from J, the gap between germline ends came to 22 bases. The CDR3 extends over 14 amino acids. The CDR3 DNA sequence: TGCAGTGCAACAGCAGCGTCTAGGCTGGGAGAGCAGTACTTC. Residues: CSATAASRLGEQYF.

This clonotype was seen many times. The chain is built from TRBV5-1 and TRBJ2-3, with D possibly matching TRBD1 (5 bases). Germline-derived CDR1 and CDR2 are SGHRS and YFSETQ. This CDR3 contains 17 residues. The V and J ends lost 0 bases and 4 bases respectively, with 18 bases between them. In nucleotides, the CDR3 is TGCGCCAGCAGCTTGGGGTTCTTAGCCAGGGTTGCAGATACGCAGTATTTT. Residues: CASSLGFLARVADTQYF.

The sample holds a few counts of this clonotype. CDR3 residues: CASSPPDTGELFF. The CDR3 region has the DNA TGTGCCAGCAGTCCGCCCGACACCGGGGAGCTGTTTTTT. The chain is built from TRBV27 and TRBJ2-2, with D unclear. The CDR3 consists of 13 residues. In germline, CDR1 is MNHEY, CDR2 SMNVEV (reference sequence). Deletions cut 5 bases from V and 3 bases from J, with 7 bases between.

At least ten counts were recorded for this clonotype. The chain combines TRBV6-2 or TRBV6-3 with TRBJ2-7, with D possibly matching TRBD1 (6 bases). The CDR3 runs 12 residues. Germline values: CDR1 MNHEY, CDR2 SVGEGT. V was pared by 4 bases and J by 5 bases, with 9 bases between. The CDR3 loop reads CASSSEGDEQYF. Here the CDR3 DNA reads TGTGCCAGCAGTTCAGAGGGGGACGAGCAGTACTTC.

There are many counts of this clonotype. V usage is TRBV28 and J usage is TRBJ1-5; D call uncertain. From germline, CDR1 is MDHEN and CDR2 SYDVKM. The CDR3 is 14 amino acids. V was trimmed by 8 bases and J by 6 bases, leaving 17 bases between them. The CDR3 DNA sequence: TGTGCCAGCCGAGGATTTGCGGGGTTTCAGCCCCAGCATTTT. This encodes CASRGFAGFQPQHF.

This clonotype came up many times. The V gene is TRBV12-3 or TRBV12-4, the J gene TRBJ1-2, with a tentative D call TRBD1 (5 bases). Trimming cost V 3 bases and J 7 bases, with 9 bases left between them. CDR3 length: 12 residues. The CDR3 protein is CASSFRRVGYTF. The CDR3 DNA reads as TGTGCCAGCAGTTTCCGCAGGGTTGGCTACACCTTC.

Ten or more counts support this clonotype. This chain uses TRBV20-1 with TRBJ1-2; D remains ambiguous. Germline assignment: CDR1 DFQATT and CDR2 SNEGSKA (reference sequence). This CDR3 has 12 amino acids. The V end was cut by 6 bases, the J end by 10 bases, with 18 bases between. This chain's CDR3 is CSADSRREFYTF. CDR3 DNA sequence: TGCAGTGCCGATTCCCGGAGGGAATTCTACACCTTC.

This clonotype came up many times. This chain connects TRBV11-3 to TRBJ2-7; D tentatively reads TRBD1 or TRBD2 (5 bases each). The germline V and J ends were trimmed by 3 bases and 6 bases, with 9 bases remaining between them. Germline V gene data show CDR1 as SGHNT and CDR2 as YENEEA. This CDR3 has 12 amino acids. CDR3 DNA: TGTGCCAGCAGCTTCCGGGGACGCGAGCAGTACTTC. Translating it yields CASSFRGREQYF.

This clonotype has ten or more counts. The CDR3 sequence: CASSLTSGPYEQYF. Here the CDR3 DNA reads TGTGCCAGCAGCTTAACTAGCGGACCCTACGAGCAGTACTTC. This chain links TRBV7-2 with TRBJ2-7, with 8 bases that match TRBD2. Germline V gives CDR1 SGHTA, CDR2 FQGNSA. This CDR3 is 14 amino acids long. Germline trimming cut 2 bases from V and 2 bases from J; bases unmatched to any gene: 2.

This chain links TRBV20-1 with TRBJ1-3; D gene unclear. Trimming took 3 bases from V and 3 from J, leaving 3 bases between them. The length of the CDR3 is 11 residues. CDR1 is DFQATT and CDR2 is SNEGSKA in the germline V gene (reference sequence). The CDR3 nucleotides are TGCAGTGCTAGCTTTGGAAACACCATATATTTT. It is translated as CSASFGNTIYF.

This clonotype was observed a few times. The rearrangement uses TRBV4-1 and TRBJ2-5, with 12 bases matching TRBD2. The CDR3 length is 16 residues. CDR1 MGHRA and CDR2 YSYEKL come from the germline V gene. Unmatched junction bases numbered 2, after V lost 1 base and J lost 2 bases. The CDR3 bases are TGCGCCAGCAGCCAAGGACTAGCGGGAGCTCAAGAGACCCAGTACTTC. This sequence encodes CASSQGLAGAQETQYF.

This clonotype was observed at least ten times. The V gene is TRBV6-1, the J gene TRBJ2-1; tentative D call: TRBD2 (5 bases). V lost 6 bases and J lost 7, with 25 bases in between. Germline values: CDR1 MNHNS, CDR2 SASEGT. The CDR3 has 17 residues. The CDR3 sequence is CASRPPVGRDPGNEQFF. As DNA, the CDR3 is TGTGCCAGCAGACCCCCAGTGGGTCGGGATCCGGGGAATGAGCAGTTCTTC.

This clonotype was recorded at least ten times. This rearrangement joins TRBV28 to TRBJ2-7; perhaps TRBD1 as D (5 bases). The germline V and J ends were trimmed by 6 bases and 4 bases, with 16 bases remaining between them. Germline assignment: CDR1 MDHEN and CDR2 SYDVKM. The CDR3 is 14 residues long. The CDR3 region is CASSPVGSGYEQYF. The CDR3, as DNA: TGTGCCAGCAGCCCCGTGGGGTCAGGGTACGAGCAGTACTTC.